The 2 T cell receptor beta chains below all came from one sample that was sequenced in a study of T cells in Graves' hyperthyroidism and ophthalmopathy (dated by TCRdb to the late 2010s). The library was built by means of multiplex PCR. Sequenced using an Illumina HiSeq 2000. The TCR beta CDR3 regions were amplified from the RNA transcripts. The TCR CDR3 was subjected to a first round of RT-PCR using the HTBI primer set and the Qiagen OneStep RT-PCR kit. TCRdb took the public reads, trimmed them with fastp at Q25, ran MiXCR for clone calling and kept in-frame beta chains. Entries are consolidated by CDR3 protein sequence, retaining the most common genes and DNA. Counted in this sample were 700,000 or so distinct CDR3 sequences; about a sixth of them appeared once. The top ten clones comprise around 8.1% of the sample. The sample was blood. These receptors were obtained from a man between 18 and 29 years old with Graves' hyperthyroidism.

In its sample, this clonotype was seen a few times. J is TRBJ1-4 and V is TRBV10-3; D is uncertain. Germline V gives CDR1 ENHRY, CDR2 SYGVKD. The V gene lost 6 bases and the J gene lost 8 bases, with 16 bases spanning the gap. The CDR3 is 14 residues long. The CDR3 loop reads CAISSAGAKEKLFF. The CDR3 DNA reads as TGTGCCATCAGCTCAGCGGGCGCAAAGGAAAAACTGTTTTTT.

This clonotype was found many times. This CDR3 reads CASRGSGRLYEQYF. The CDR3 DNA sequence: TGTGCCAGCAGGGGATCGGGACGATTGTACGAGCAGTACTTC. The V call is TRBV2, the J call TRBJ2-7; D assignment may be TRBD1 or TRBD2 (5 bases each). Germline lookup yields CDR1 SNHLY and CDR2 FYNNEI. Trimming removed 6 bases from V and 4 bases from J, with 16 bases in between. CDR3 length equals 14 residues.